This is a list of T cell receptor beta chains from one sample in a study of shared clonotypes between healthy human individuals. Produced via immunoSEQ multiplex PCR; TCRdb's table is partial and in-frame only. The repertoire holds about 320,000 clones, with 87% as singletons. Sequencing was performed on memory CD8+ T cells sorted from blood. The receptors here all came from a man aged 18 to 30 in good health. CDR3s include the opening cysteine and the closing phenylalanine or tryptophan. D genes are given only for firm matches. Some rows have no size entry. The others give once, few or many, or a class for an expanded clone.

clone size,D gene,J gene,V gene,CDR3 protein
.,.,TRBJ1-3,TRBV27,CASSPSVGDAGNTIYF
.,TRBD2,TRBJ2-1,TRBV2,CASSGSIGGGPYNEQFF
.,.,TRBJ2-1,TRBV11-2,CASSLVVGNEQFF
.,.,TRBJ1-1,TRBV7-9,CASSSGVRTEAFF
once,.,TRBJ1-2,TRBV7-9,CASSPSGGVYNYGYTF
.,TRBD1,TRBJ2-7,TRBV18,CASSPRDRLSYEQYF
.,TRBD1,.,TRBV4-1,CASSLDRGTYEQYF
.,.,TRBJ2-7,TRBV5-1,CASSWRRPYEQYF
.,.,TRBJ1-4,TRBV4-2,CASSQEQGSTNEKLFF
.,.,TRBJ2-7,TRBV5-1,CASSLDARGHSSYEQYF
once,TRBD2,TRBJ2-1,TRBV4-1,CASSQVSAGDEQFF
.,.,TRBJ2-7,TRBV11-2,CASMGLSYEQYF
.,.,TRBJ2-3,TRBV30,CAWSVQDFTDTQYF
.,TRBD2,TRBJ2-7,TRBV9,CASSVYGGTYEQYF
.,.,TRBJ1-5,TRBV4-1,CASSQGDSNQPQHF
.,.,TRBJ1-5,TRBV18,CASSPGRVGGQPQHF
.,.,TRBJ2-1,TRBV10-3,CAISESYRDPYNEQFF
.,.,TRBJ1-1,TRBV6-6,CASSLPFGRAPEAFF